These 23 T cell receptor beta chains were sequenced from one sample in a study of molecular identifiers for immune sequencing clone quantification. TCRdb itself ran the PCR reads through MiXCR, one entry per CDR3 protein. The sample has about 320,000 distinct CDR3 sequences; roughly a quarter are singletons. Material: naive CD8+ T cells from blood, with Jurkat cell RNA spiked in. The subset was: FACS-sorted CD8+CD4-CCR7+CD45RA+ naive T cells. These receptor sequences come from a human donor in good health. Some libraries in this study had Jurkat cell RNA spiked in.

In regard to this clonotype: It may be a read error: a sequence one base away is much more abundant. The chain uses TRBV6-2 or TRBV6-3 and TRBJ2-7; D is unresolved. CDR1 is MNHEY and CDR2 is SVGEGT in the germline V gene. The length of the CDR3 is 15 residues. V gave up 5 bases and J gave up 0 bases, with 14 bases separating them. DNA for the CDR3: TGTGCCAGCAGTGCCGAGAGCCAACGCTCCTACGAGCAGTACTTC. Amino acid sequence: CASSAESQRSYEQYF.

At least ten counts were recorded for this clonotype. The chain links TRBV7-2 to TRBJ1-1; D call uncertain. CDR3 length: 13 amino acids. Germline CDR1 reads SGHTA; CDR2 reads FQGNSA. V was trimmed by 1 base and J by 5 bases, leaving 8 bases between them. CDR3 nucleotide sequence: TGTGCCAGCAGCTTAGACATAGGGACTGAAGCTTTCTTT. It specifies CASSLDIGTEAFF. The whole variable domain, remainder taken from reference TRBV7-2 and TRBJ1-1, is GAGVSQSPSNKVTEKGKDVELRCDPISGHTALYWYRQSLGQGLEFLIYFQGNSAPDKSGLPSDRFSAERTGGSVSTLTIQRTQQEDSAVYLCASSLDIGTEAFFGQGTRLTVV.

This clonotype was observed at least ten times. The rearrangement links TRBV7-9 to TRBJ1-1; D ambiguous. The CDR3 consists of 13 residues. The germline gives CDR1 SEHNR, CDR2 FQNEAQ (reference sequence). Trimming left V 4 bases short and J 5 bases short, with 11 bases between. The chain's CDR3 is CASSSPGLTEAFF. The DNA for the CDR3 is TGTGCCAGCAGCTCGCCGGGTTTGACTGAAGCTTTCTTT.

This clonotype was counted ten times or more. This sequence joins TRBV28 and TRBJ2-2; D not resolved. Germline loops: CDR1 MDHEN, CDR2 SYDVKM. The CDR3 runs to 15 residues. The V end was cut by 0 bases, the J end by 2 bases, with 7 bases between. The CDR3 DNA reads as TGTGCCAGCAGTTTATGGCAACATAACACCGGGGAGCTGTTTTTT. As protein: CASSLWQHNTGELFF.

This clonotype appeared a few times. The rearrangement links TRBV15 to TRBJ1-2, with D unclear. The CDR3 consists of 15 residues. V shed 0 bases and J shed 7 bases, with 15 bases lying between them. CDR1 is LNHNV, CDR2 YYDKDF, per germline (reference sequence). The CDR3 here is CATSREAGGYSGYTF. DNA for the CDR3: TGTGCCACCAGCAGAGAAGCAGGCGGATATTCTGGCTACACCTTC.

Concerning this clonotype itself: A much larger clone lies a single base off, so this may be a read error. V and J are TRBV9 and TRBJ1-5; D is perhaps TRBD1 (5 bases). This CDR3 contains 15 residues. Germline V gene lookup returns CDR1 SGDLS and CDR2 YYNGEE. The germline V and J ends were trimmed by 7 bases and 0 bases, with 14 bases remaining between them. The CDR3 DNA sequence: TGTGCCAGCGGCGCCCAGGGTCTTAGCAATCAGCCCCAGCATTTT. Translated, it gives CASGAQGLSNQPQHF.

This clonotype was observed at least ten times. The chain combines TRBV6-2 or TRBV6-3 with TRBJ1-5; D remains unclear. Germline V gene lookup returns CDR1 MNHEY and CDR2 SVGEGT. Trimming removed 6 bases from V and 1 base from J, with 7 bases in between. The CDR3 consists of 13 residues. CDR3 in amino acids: CASRVESNQPQHF. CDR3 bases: TGTGCCAGCAGGGTAGAGAGCAATCAGCCCCAGCATTTT.

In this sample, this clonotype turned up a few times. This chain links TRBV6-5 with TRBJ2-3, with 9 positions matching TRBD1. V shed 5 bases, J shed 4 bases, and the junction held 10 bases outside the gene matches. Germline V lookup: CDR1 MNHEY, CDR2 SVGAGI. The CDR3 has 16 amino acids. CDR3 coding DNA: TGTGCCAGCAGTGACTGGACAGGGGTTCCGCCAGATACGCAGTATTTT. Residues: CASSDWTGVPPDTQYF.

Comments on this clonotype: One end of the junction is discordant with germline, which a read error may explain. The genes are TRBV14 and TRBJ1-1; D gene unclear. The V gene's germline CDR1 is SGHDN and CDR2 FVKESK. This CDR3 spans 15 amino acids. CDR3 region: CASSQGGGMNTEASF. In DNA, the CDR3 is TGTGCCAGCAGCCAAGGGGGAGGGATGAACACTGAAGCTTCCTTT.

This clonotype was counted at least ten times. The CDR3 region is CSAPLSRNNYEQYF. DNA for the CDR3: TGCAGTGCTCCCCTCTCGCGCAATAACTACGAGCAGTACTTC. V gene TRBV20-1 combines with J gene TRBJ2-7, with no clear D. V dropped 5 bases and J dropped 3 bases, with 17 bases sitting between them. The germline CDR1 and CDR2 sequences are DFQATT and SNEGSKA (reference sequence). This CDR3 is 14 amino acids long.

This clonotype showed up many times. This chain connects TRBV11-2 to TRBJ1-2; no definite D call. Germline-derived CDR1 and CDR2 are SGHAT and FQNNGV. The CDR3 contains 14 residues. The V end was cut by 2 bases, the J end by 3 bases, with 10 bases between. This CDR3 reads CASSLLPADYGYTF. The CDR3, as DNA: TGTGCCAGCAGCTTATTGCCAGCCGACTATGGCTACACCTTC.

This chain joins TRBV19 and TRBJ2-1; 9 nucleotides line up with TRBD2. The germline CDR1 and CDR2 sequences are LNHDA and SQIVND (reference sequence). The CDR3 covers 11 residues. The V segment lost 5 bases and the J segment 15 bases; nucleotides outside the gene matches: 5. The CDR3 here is CASSASGASFF. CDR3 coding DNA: TGTGCCAGTAGTGCTAGCGGGGCCTCGTTCTTC.

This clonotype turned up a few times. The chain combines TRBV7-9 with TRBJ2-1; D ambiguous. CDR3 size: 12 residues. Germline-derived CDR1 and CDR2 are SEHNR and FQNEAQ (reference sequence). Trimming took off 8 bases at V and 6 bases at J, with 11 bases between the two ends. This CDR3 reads CASGDGPNEQFF. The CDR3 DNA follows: TGTGCCAGCGGAGACGGACCCAATGAGCAGTTCTTC.

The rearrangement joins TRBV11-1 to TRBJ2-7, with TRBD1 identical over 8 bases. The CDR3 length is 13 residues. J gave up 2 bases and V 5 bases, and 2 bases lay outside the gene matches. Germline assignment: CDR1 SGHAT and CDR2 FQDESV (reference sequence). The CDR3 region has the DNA TGTGCCAGCAGCACAGGGGGTCCCTACGAGCAGTACTTC. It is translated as CASSTGGPYEQYF.

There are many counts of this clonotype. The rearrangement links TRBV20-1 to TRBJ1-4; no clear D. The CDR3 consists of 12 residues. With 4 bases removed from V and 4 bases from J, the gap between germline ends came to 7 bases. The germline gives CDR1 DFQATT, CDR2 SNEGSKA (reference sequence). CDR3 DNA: TGCAGTGCTAAGCAGAATAATGAAAAACTGTTTTTT. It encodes CSAKQNNEKLFF.

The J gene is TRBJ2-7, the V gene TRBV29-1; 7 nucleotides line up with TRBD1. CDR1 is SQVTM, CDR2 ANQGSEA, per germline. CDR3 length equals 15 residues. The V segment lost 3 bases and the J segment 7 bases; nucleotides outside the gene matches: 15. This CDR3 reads CSVEWGWTGRSEQYF. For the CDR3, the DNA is TGCAGCGTTGAGTGGGGTTGGACAGGTCGGAGTGAGCAGTACTTC.

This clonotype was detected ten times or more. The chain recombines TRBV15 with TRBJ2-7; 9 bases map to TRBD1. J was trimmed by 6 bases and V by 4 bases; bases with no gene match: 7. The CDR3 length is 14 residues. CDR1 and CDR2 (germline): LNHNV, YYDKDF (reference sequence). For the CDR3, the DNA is TGTGCCACCAGCACACCGGGACAGGGCTTCGAGCAGTACTTC. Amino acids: CATSTPGQGFEQYF.

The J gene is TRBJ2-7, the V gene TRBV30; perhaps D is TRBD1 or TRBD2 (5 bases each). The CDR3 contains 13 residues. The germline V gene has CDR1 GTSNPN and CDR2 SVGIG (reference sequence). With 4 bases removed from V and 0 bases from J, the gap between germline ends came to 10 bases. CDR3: CAWIGGISYEQYF. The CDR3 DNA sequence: TGTGCCTGGATTGGGGGTATCTCCTACGAGCAGTACTTC.

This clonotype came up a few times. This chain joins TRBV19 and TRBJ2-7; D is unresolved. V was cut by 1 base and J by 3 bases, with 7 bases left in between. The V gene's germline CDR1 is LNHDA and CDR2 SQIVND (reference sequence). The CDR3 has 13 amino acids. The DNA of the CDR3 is TGTGCCAGTAGTATAGTCTCCGGCTACGAGCAGTACTTC. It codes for CASSIVSGYEQYF.

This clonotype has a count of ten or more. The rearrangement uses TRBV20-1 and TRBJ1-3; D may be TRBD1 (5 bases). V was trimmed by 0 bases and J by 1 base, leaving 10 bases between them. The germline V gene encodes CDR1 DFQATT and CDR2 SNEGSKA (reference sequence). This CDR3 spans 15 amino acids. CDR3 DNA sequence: TGCAGTGCTAGAGATCGGTGGGGGTCTGGAAACACCATATATTTT. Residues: CSARDRWGSGNTIYF.

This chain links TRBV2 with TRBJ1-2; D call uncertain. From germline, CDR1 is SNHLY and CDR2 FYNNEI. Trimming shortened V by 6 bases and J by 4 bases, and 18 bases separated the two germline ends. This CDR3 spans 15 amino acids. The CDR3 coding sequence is TGTGCCAGCAGCTCCCCCTATGAGACCAGCTATGGCTACACCTTC. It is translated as CASSSPYETSYGYTF.

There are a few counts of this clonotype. The CDR3 DNA sequence: TGTGCCAGCAGTCCGCGGACTGAAACGGAGACCCAGTACTTC. Its translation is CASSPRTETETQYF. V is TRBV12-3 or TRBV12-4 and J is TRBJ2-5; the D gene is possibly TRBD2 (5 bases). The CDR3 is 14 residues long. The V gene lost 5 bases and the J gene lost 5 bases, with 15 bases spanning the gap.

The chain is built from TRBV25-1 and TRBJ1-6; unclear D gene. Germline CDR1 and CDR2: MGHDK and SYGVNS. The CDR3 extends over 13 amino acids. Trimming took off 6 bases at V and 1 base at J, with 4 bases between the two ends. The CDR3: CASRGSYNSPLHF. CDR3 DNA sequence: TGTGCCAGCAGGGGGTCCTATAATTCACCCCTCCACTTT.